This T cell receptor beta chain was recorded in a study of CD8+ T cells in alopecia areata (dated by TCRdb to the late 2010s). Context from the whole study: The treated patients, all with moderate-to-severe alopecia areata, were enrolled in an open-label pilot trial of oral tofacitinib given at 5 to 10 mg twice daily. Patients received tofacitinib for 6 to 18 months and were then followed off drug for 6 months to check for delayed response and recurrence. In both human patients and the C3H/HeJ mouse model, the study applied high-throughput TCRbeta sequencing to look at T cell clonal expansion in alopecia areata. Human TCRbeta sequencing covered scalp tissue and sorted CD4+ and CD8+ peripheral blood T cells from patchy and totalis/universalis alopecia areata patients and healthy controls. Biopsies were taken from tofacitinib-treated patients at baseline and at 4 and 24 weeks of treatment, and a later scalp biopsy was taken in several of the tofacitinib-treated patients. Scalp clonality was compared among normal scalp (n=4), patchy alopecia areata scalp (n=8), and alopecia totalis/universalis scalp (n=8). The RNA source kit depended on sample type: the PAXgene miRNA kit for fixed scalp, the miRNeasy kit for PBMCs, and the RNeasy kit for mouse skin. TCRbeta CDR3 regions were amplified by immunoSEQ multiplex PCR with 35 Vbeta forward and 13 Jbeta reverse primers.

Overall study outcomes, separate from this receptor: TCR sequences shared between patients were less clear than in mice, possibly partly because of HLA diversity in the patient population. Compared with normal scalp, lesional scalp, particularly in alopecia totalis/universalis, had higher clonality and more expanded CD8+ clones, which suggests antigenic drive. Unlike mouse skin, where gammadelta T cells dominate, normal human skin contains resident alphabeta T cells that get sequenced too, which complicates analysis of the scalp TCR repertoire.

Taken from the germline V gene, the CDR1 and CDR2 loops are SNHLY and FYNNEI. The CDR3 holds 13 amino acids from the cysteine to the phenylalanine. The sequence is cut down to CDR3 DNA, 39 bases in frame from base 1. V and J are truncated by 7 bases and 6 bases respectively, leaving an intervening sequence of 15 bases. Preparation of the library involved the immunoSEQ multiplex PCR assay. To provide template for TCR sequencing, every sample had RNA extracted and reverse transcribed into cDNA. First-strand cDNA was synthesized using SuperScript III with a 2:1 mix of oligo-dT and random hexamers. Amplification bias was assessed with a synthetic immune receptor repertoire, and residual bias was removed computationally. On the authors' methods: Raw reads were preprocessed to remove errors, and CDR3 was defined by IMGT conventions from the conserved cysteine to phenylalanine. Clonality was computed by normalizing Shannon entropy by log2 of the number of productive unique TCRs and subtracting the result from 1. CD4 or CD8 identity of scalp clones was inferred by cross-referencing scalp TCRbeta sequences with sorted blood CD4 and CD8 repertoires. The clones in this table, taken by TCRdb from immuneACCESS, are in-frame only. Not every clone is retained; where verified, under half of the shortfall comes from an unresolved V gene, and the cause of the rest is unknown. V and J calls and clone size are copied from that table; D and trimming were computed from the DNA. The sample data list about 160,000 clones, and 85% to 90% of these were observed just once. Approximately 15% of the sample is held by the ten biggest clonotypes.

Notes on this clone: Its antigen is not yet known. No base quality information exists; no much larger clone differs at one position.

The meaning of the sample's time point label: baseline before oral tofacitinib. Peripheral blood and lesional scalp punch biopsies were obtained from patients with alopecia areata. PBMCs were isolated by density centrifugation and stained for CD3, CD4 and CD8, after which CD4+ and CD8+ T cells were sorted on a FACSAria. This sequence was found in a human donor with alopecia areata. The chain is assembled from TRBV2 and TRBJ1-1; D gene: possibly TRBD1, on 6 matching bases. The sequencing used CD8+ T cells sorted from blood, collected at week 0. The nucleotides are TGTGCCAGCAATCCCCGGGGGGCCTCTGAAGCTTTCTTT. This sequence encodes CASNPRGASEAFF.